A selection of T cell receptor beta chains follows, all from one sample in a study of OX40 agonist ivuxolimab in advanced cancers. The table came from immunoSEQ multiplex PCR; TCRdb's copy has only in-frame clones and leaves some out. The sample includes 35,000 or so clones, 60% to 85% of them seen just once. Sequencing was performed on CD4+ or CD8+ T cells sorted from blood, taken in a trial of the OX40 agonist ivuxolimab. The receptors stem from an adult with an advanced solid tumor such as melanoma, head and neck, liver or kidney cancer. CDR3s include the opening cysteine and the closing phenylalanine or tryptophan. A D gene is named only where the DNA matches it firmly. The size entry is marked missing in some rows and otherwise reads once, few, many or a size class.

abundance	j_gene	d_gene	v_gene	CDR3aa	CDR3nt
NA	TRBJ1-1	NA	TRBV5-1	CASRWGVNTEAFF	TGCGCCAGCAGGTGGGGAGTGAACACTGAAGCTTTCTTT
few	TRBJ1-1	NA	TRBV19	CASSQGAGFGTEAFF	TGTGCCAGTAGTCAAGGGGCCGGGTTCGGCACTGAAGCTTTCTTT
NA	TRBJ2-3	NA	TRBV6-5	CASSYTKGHTDTQYF	TGTGCCAGCAGTTACACCAAGGGACATACAGATACGCAGTATTTT
NA	TRBJ2-7	NA	TRBV30	CAWSRQTEQYF	TGTGCCTGGAGTCGACAGACCGAGCAGTACTTC
NA	TRBJ2-7	TRBD2	TRBV6-6	CASRLGGESYEQYF	TGTGCCAGCCGCCTGGGGGGGGAATCCTACGAGCAGTACTTC
NA	TRBJ2-4	NA	TRBV6-1	CASSTGGQDTSGYF	TGTGCCAGCAGCACGGGGGGACAGGACACTTCAGGGTACTTC
NA	TRBJ2-5	NA	TRBV6-6	CASSYYLGGQETQYF	TGTGCCAGCAGTTATTACCTCGGTGGCCAAGAGACCCAGTACTTC
few	TRBJ1-4	NA	TRBV5-1	CASSFGGIGEKLFF	TGCGCCAGCAGCTTTGGGGGGATCGGTGAAAAACTGTTTTTT
NA	TRBJ2-3	NA	TRBV30	CAWRTDSTDTQYF	TGTGCCTGGAGGACCGACAGCACAGATACGCAGTATTTT
NA	TRBJ1-5	NA	TRBV21-1	CASSKDRGCQPQHF	TGTGCCAGCAGCAAAGACAGGGGGTGTCAGCCCCAGCATTTT
NA	TRBJ1-1	NA	TRBV2	CASQMNTEAFF	TGTGCCAGCCAGATGAACACTGAAGCTTTCTTT
NA	TRBJ2-3	NA	TRBV19	CASSIQGINTDTQYF	TGTGCCAGTAGTATACAGGGGATCAACACAGATACGCAGTATTTT
few	TRBJ2-1	TRBD2	TRBV5-4	CASSIAGGRNEQFF	TGTGCCAGCAGCATAGCGGGGGGGCGCAATGAGCAGTTCTTC
NA	TRBJ2-1	NA	TRBV7-9	CASSFASGRRSYNEQFF	TGTGCCAGCAGCTTCGCCTCAGGGCGACGCTCCTACAATGAGCAGTTCTTC
once	TRBJ1-5	NA	TRBV7-2	CASSHGGNQPQHF	TGTGCCAGCAGTCACGGGGGAAATCAGCCCCAGCATTTT
NA	TRBJ2-5	TRBD1	TRBV19	CASSMPGQRRETQYF	TGTGCCAGTAGTATGCCGGGACAGCGGAGAGAGACCCAGTACTTC
NA	TRBJ1-2	NA	TRBV7-2	CASSSEGLGGYTF	TGTGCCAGCAGCTCGGAAGGGCTGGGGGGCTACACCTTC
NA	TRBJ1-5	TRBD1	TRBV5-1	CASSRDSMNSNQPQHF	TGCGCCAGCAGCAGGGACAGCATGAATAGCAATCAGCCCCAGCATTTT
NA	TRBJ2-7	TRBD2	TRBV5-4	CASSQLAGGIKYEQYF	TGTGCCAGCAGCCAACTAGCGGGGGGGATAAAATACGAGCAGTACTTC
NA	TRBJ1-1	NA	TRBV13	CASRSTGGRLAFF	TGTGCCAGCAGATCGACAGGTGGGAGGCTGGCTTTCTTT
NA	TRBJ1-1	NA	TRBV7-9	CASTPQTGGLGTEAFF	TGTGCCAGCACACCCCAGACGGGGGGTCTCGGCACTGAAGCTTTCTTT
NA	TRBJ1-1	TRBD1	TRBV5-4	CASSAGGNAEAFF	TGTGCCAGCAGCGCAGGGGGGAACGCTGAAGCTTTCTTT
NA	TRBJ2-7	TRBD1	TRBV9	CASSASAGGPQYF	TGTGCCAGCAGCGCAAGCGCAGGGGGCCCGCAGTACTTC
NA	TRBJ2-2	NA	TRBV4-1	CASRALDLFSGAGELFF	TGCGCCAGCCGAGCTCTGGACCTATTCTCGGGCGCCGGGGAGCTGTTTTTT
NA	TRBJ2-5	NA	TRBV7-6	CASSLAHRETQYF	TGTGCCAGCAGCTTAGCGCATCGGGAGACCCAGTACTTC
NA	TRBJ2-2	NA	TRBV5-1	CASTGQNTGELFF	TGCGCCAGCACAGGACAAAACACCGGGGAGCTGTTTTTT
NA	TRBJ2-5	NA	TRBV10-2	CATSWGTEETQYF	TGCGCCACCTCGTGGGGGACGGAAGAGACCCAGTACTTC
NA	TRBJ2-2	NA	TRBV7-2	CASSSRGDPMNTGELFF	TGTGCCAGCAGCTCCAGGGGGGATCCGATGAACACCGGGGAGCTGTTTTTT
NA	TRBJ2-3	TRBD2	TRBV29-1	CSVGGLQTDTQYF	TGCAGCGTTGGGGGACTACAAACAGATACGCAGTATTTT
NA	TRBJ1-2	NA	TRBV18	CASSPNYGYTF	TGTGCCAGCTCACCAAACTATGGCTACACCTTC
NA	TRBJ1-2	NA	TRBV6-5	CASSYASANGYTF	TGTGCCAGCAGTTACGCGTCGGCGAATGGCTACACCTTC
few	TRBJ2-1	NA	TRBV11-2	CASSQGLYNEQFF	TGTGCCAGCAGCCAAGGACTATACAATGAGCAGTTCTTC
NA	TRBJ1-1	NA	TRBV28	CASSLVSRVNTEAFF	TGTGCCAGCAGTTTAGTTTCAAGGGTGAACACTGAAGCTTTCTTT
NA	TRBJ2-5	NA	TRBV5-1	CASNRLSSVQETQYF	TGCGCCAGCAATCGTCTGTCCAGCGTCCAAGAGACCCAGTACTTC
NA	TRBJ1-2	NA	TRBV5-1	CASSLGIGSGTYGYTF	TGCGCCAGCAGCTTGGGAATTGGCAGTGGAACTTATGGCTACACCTTC
NA	TRBJ1-2	NA	TRBV5-1	CASSLDIGSYGYTF	TGCGCCAGCAGCTTGGATATAGGGAGCTATGGCTACACCTTC
NA	TRBJ2-7	NA	TRBV6-1	CASSELQGPYEQYF	TGTGCCAGCAGTGAACTGCAGGGGCCCTACGAGCAGTACTTC
NA	TRBJ1-1	TRBD1	TRBV25-1	CASSARTGGAGTEAFF	TGTGCCAGTAGTGCCCGGACAGGGGGCGCGGGAACTGAAGCTTTCTTT
NA	TRBJ1-5	NA	TRBV28	CASSGYRDQPQHF	TGTGCCAGCAGTGGGTACAGGGATCAGCCCCAGCATTTT
NA	TRBJ2-1	NA	TRBV21-1	CASSNEQFF	TGTGCCAGCAGCAATGAGCAGTTCTTC
NA	TRBJ2-7	NA	TRBV11-2	CASSPGRPYEQYF	TGTGCCAGCAGCCCGGGGCGGCCCTACGAGCAGTACTTC
NA	TRBJ2-7	NA	TRBV27	CASSLSHVYEQYF	TGTGCCAGCAGTTTATCGCACGTCTACGAGCAGTACTTC
NA	TRBJ1-1	NA	TRBV5-8	CASSLWRGTTEAFF	TGTGCCAGCAGCCTGTGGCGGGGTACAACTGAAGCTTTCTTT
NA	TRBJ1-6	NA	TRBV6-6	CASRKGWGDSPLHF	TGTGCCAGCAGAAAAGGGTGGGGCGATTCACCCCTCCACTTT